This T cell receptor beta chain was found in a study of Graves' ophthalmopathy and Graves' hyperthyroidism. For repertoire sequencing, the TCR beta CDR3 regions were amplified from RNA transcripts. HTBI primers were used in a first-round RT-PCR, which preceded a second-round multiplex PCR. TCRdb fed the multiplex PCR reads into MiXCR, producing one record per CDR3 protein. The profile shows around 660,000 distinct CDR3 sequences, about 38% of them singletons. V lost 5 bases and J 5 bases, leaving 6 bases between the germline ends. The CDR3 is 12 residues long. Per germline, CDR1 SNHLY and CDR2 FYNNEI.

This sequence joins TRBV2 and TRBJ2-2; unclear D gene. What was sequenced was peripheral blood. The receptor was derived from an adult man with Graves' ophthalmopathy. The CDR3 DNA is TGTGCCAGCAGTCGCCAAACCGGGGAGCTGTTTTTT. Protein: CASSRQTGELFF.